These T cell receptor beta chains were read from a single sample in a study of control samples from healthy donors and cancer patients. Using immunoSEQ multiplex PCR, the repertoire was profiled, and TCRdb retains in-frame clones only, with some absent. The sample has approximately 100,000 clones, 86% seen once. Sequencing input: blood. The source of these receptors is a young man in good health. Each CDR3 is given with its conserved first and last residue. Fields, in order: D gene, J gene, V gene, clone size, CDR3 length, CDR3 DNA, CDR3 protein. D genes are given only for firm matches. The listing skips clone size in some rows; elsewhere it reads once, few, many or a size class.

>-|TRBJ2-5|TRBV2|once|14
TGTGCCAGCAGTGAGGGACAAGGGGGTTTGGCCCAGTACTTC
CASSEGQGGLAQYF
>-|TRBJ2-5|TRBV7-2|-|15
TGTGCCAGCAGCGCCGACCGCAGGCGGGTGGAGACCCAGTACTTC
CASSADRRRVETQYF
>-|TRBJ2-7|TRBV10-3|-|11
TGTGCCATCAGCCGGAATTACGAGCAGTGCTTC
CAISRNYEQCF
>-|TRBJ2-5|TRBV5-1|-|13
TGCGCCAGCAGCTTGGGGGACCAAGAGACCCAGTACTTC
CASSLGDQETQYF
>TRBD1|TRBJ1-1|TRBV5-1|-|16
TGCGCCAGCAGCCAATGGACAGGGAGCCCGAACACTGAAGCTTTCTTT
CASSQWTGSPNTEAFF
>-|TRBJ2-3|TRBV11-1|-|14
TGTGCCAGCAGTTCGGGCAGCTTAGGAGATACGCAGTATTTT
CASSSGSLGDTQYF
>TRBD1|TRBJ1-1|TRBV7-9|-|13
TGTGCCAGCAGCTTAGGGGACAGGTTGGGAGCTTTCTTT
CASSLGDRLGAFF
>TRBD1|TRBJ2-3|TRBV6-4|-|15
TGTGCCAGGAGACAGGGTGGACCCCCCACAGATACGCAGTATTTT
CARRQGGPPTDTQYF
>TRBD1|TRBJ2-2|TRBV24-1|-|15
TGTGCCACCAGTGATCTGACAGGGATTTCCGGGGAGCTGTTTTTT
CATSDLTGISGELFF
>-|TRBJ2-1|TRBV11-3|-|14
TGTGCCAGCAGCTTAAAAGTGGGTTACAATGAGCAGTTCTTC
CASSLKVGYNEQFF
>TRBD1|TRBJ2-5|TRBV5-1|-|13
TGCGCCAGCCGGGACAGGGGGGAAGAGACCCAGTACTTC
CASRDRGEETQYF
>TRBD2|TRBJ2-1|TRBV5-4|-|15
TGTGCCAGCAGCCCTAGGAGCGGGAATTACAATGAGCAGTTCTTC
CASSPRSGNYNEQFF
>TRBD2|TRBJ2-3|TRBV5-4|-|17
TGTGCCAGCAGCTCAGGACTAGCGGGGGGACGCACAGATACGCAGTATTTT
CASSSGLAGGRTDTQYF
>TRBD2|TRBJ2-3|TRBV7-7|once|18
TGTGCTAGCAGCCGGGGACTAGCGGGGGCCGGGAGCACAGATACGCAGTATTTT
CASSRGLAGAGSTDTQYF
>TRBD2|TRBJ2-6|TRBV4-1|few|18
TGCGCCAGCAGCCCCCGACTAGCGGGGGGCACTGGGGCCAACGTCCTGACTTTC
CASSPRLAGGTGANVLTF
>-|TRBJ1-6|TRBV4-2|-|19
TGTGCCAGCAGCCAAGTTAGTGGGGGACGGAGCTCCTATAATTCACCCCTCCACTTT
CASSQVSGGRSSYNSPLHF
>-|TRBJ2-4|TRBV4-1|-|17
TGCGCCAGCAGCCAAGATAAGCAGGCCGTAGCCAAAAACATTCAGTACTTC
CASSQDKQAVAKNIQYF
>-|TRBJ1-1|TRBV18|-|13
TGTGCCAGCATAACAGGGAGGGACACTGAAGCTTTCTTT
CASITGRDTEAFF
>TRBD2|TRBJ2-3|TRBV7-9|-|12
TGTGCCAGCACCGAAGCGGGGGATACGCAGTATTTT
CASTEAGDTQYF
>-|TRBJ1-2|TRBV23-1|-|17
TGCGCCAGCAGTCCCAAACCCCGGACAGCGATTAACTATGGCTACACCTTC
CASSPKPRTAINYGYTF
>TRBD1|TRBJ2-7|TRBV6-2/TRBV6-3|-|14
TGTGCCAGCAGTGGGGACAGGGGACCCTACGAGCAGTACTTC
CASSGDRGPYEQYF
>TRBD1|TRBJ1-2|TRBV5-1|-|13
TGCGCCAGCAGCTCACAGGGGAGCTATGGCTACACCTTC
CASSSQGSYGYTF
>TRBD2|TRBJ2-3|TRBV6-4|-|13
TGTGCCAGCCGACTAGCATCCTCCGATACGCAGTATTTT
CASRLASSDTQYF
>-|TRBJ1-5|TRBV6-5|-|15
TGTGCCAGCCGCCCAGCAGGGATCCAGAATCAGCCCCAGCATTTT
CASRPAGIQNQPQHF
>TRBD1|TRBJ1-1|TRBV2|-|15
TGTGCCAGCAGTTCGAGGACAGGGGGGAACACTGAAGCTTTCTTT
CASSSRTGGNTEAFF
>-|TRBJ2-6|TRBV14|-|16
TGTGCCAGCAGTAAGAGGGCCCAATCTGGGGCCAACGTCCTGACTTTC
CASSKRAQSGANVLTF
>-|TRBJ1-1|TRBV7-3|-|12
TGTGCCAGCAGCCGGGGAGGGAGGGAAGCTTTCTTT
CASSRGGREAFF
>TRBD2|TRBJ2-2|TRBV5-1|-|16
TGCGCCAGCAGCTCTGATACGGGGGGGCCCACCGGGGAGCTGTTTTTT
CASSSDTGGPTGELFF
>-|TRBJ1-2|TRBV19|-|15
TGTGCCAGTAGTTTTTCTAGCGTGGCTAACTATGGCTACACCTTC
CASSFSSVANYGYTF
>-|TRBJ2-5|TRBV11-3|-|15
TGTGCCAGCAGCTTAGGGAGGGACTCCCAAGAGACCCAGTACTTC
CASSLGRDSQETQYF
>-|TRBJ2-2|TRBV4-1|once|11
TGCGCCAGCAGCCAAGAGCACGAGCTGTTTTTT
CASSQEHELFF
>-|TRBJ1-1|TRBV14|-|13
TGTGCCAGCAGCCAGGGGGCGGGTACTGAAGCTTTCTTT
CASSQGAGTEAFF
>-|TRBJ2-7|TRBV12-3/TRBV12-4|-|13
TGTGCCAGCAGTTTAGGCAGGGACTACGAGCAGTACTTC
CASSLGRDYEQYF
>TRBD1|TRBJ1-4|TRBV4-1|-|15
TGCGCCAGCAGCCAAGGACAGGGGACTAATGAAAAACTGTTTTTT
CASSQGQGTNEKLFF
>TRBD2|TRBJ2-5|TRBV6-1|-|19
TGTGCCAGCAGTGAAAACGGACTAGCGGGGGGCACGGACCAAGAGACCCAGTACTTC
CASSENGLAGGTDQETQYF
>-|TRBJ1-2|TRBV24-1|-|13
TGTGCCACCAGTGGGCAGGGACTCTATGGCTACACCTTC
CATSGQGLYGYTF
>TRBD1|TRBJ2-7|TRBV5-4|-|17
TGTGCCAGCAGCGTGCCGGGACAGGGGGCGAGGGCCTACGAGCAGTACTTC
CASSVPGQGARAYEQYF
>TRBD1|TRBJ2-7|TRBV29-1|-|12
TGCAGCGCAGGACAGGGGTCAAACGAGCAGTACTTC
CSAGQGSNEQYF
>TRBD1|TRBJ1-1|TRBV5-1|-|20
TGCGCCAGCAGCTTGGGGGACAGGGGGAAGGCCTTTATCATGAACACTGAAGCTTTCTTT
CASSLGDRGKAFIMNTEAFF
>TRBD2|TRBJ2-1|TRBV13|-|16
TGTGCCAGCAGCCCCCGTGGGACTAGCGGGTACAATGAGCAGTTCTTC
CASSPRGTSGYNEQFF
>-|TRBJ2-1|TRBV7-9|-|14
TGTGCCAGCAGCTTAGGGCAGCTCAACAATGAGCAGTTCTTC
CASSLGQLNNEQFF
>-|TRBJ1-1|TRBV18|few|12
TGTGCCAGCTCATCTGACAGCACTGAAGCTTTCTTT
CASSSDSTEAFF
>-|TRBJ1-6|TRBV5-4|many|15
TGTGCCAGCAGTCCCGACAGCTCCTATAATTCACCCCTCCACTTT
CASSPDSSYNSPLHF
>-|TRBJ2-2|TRBV2|-|13
TGTGCCGGAAAGTCCAGGGAGACCGGGGAGCTGTTTTTT
CAGKSRETGELFF
>-|TRBJ2-3|TRBV1|-|14
TGCACCAACACCAAGAGCGCCAGGGCAGATACGCAGTATTTT
CTNTKSARADTQYF
>TRBD1|TRBJ1-2|TRBV5-1|few|15
TGCGCCAGCAGCTTGCTCAACAGGGGGGGTTATGGCTACACCTTC
CASSLLNRGGYGYTF
>-|TRBJ1-2|TRBV29-1|-|14
TGCAGCGTTGAAGGGGGGGGAGCTAACTATGGCTACACCTTC
CSVEGGGANYGYTF
>-|TRBJ2-1|TRBV29-1|-|13
TGCAGCGTGCTGACAGAGACCTACAATGAGCAGTTCTTC
CSVLTETYNEQFF
>-|TRBJ1-1|TRBV6-5|-|16
TGTGCCAGCAGTTACTCGATGGTAGGTGTGTGGACTGAAGCTTTCTTT
CASSYSMVGVWTEAFF
>-|TRBJ1-5|TRBV6-5|-|12
TGTGCCAGCAGGCCCAACAATCAGCCCCAGCATTTT
CASRPNNQPQHF
>-|TRBJ2-3|TRBV6-5|-|14
TGTGCCAGCAGTTACTCTCCGGGCCCAGATACGCAGTATTTT
CASSYSPGPDTQYF
>-|TRBJ2-3|TRBV9|-|16
TGTGCCAGCAGCGTAAACCCTAGTCGGGTCACAGATACGCAGTATTTT
CASSVNPSRVTDTQYF
>-|TRBJ1-3|TRBV15|few|16
TGTGCCACCAGCGCCGGCCCCCCGGATCTGGGAAACACCATATATTTT
CATSAGPPDLGNTIYF
>-|TRBJ2-3|TRBV19|-|15
TGTGCCAGTAGTAACGGTCAGTTTGACGCAGATACGCAGTATTTT
CASSNGQFDADTQYF
>TRBD2|TRBJ2-1|TRBV7-9|-|15
TGTGCCAGCAGCGTTCACGGGGGGTCGGCCGATGAGCAGTTCTTC
CASSVHGGSADEQFF